This T cell receptor beta chain was captured by sequencing in a study of blood T cell repertoires in COVID-19. As processed by the authors: Reference gene primer amplification gave estimated nucleated cell counts. Sequencing was performed with immunoSEQ multiplex PCR; in TCRdb, only in-frame clones are kept and a portion is missing. Clone size and V and J calls were adopted from that table, with D and trimming inferred from the DNA. The sample lists roughly 40,000 clones; approximately 91% were seen once. CDR1 and CDR2 (germline): MGHDK, SYGVNS. Trimming removed 4 bases at V and 6 bases at J, with 6 bases between. CDR3 length: 11 residues.

The sequencing sample was made of peripheral blood. The receptor's source is a human donor in a cohort sampled during active COVID-19. This rearrangement joins TRBV25-1 to TRBJ1-2; tentative D call: TRBD1 (6 bases). CDR3 DNA: TGTGCCAGCAGTGCAGGGGATGGCTACACCTTC. Amino acid sequence: CASSAGDGYTF.